This TCR beta chain was captured in a study of OX40 agonist ivuxolimab in advanced cancers. Overall study results and limits: The mean number of expanded clones was higher in CD8+ T cells than in CD4+.

The repertoire was sequenced with immunoSEQ multiplex PCR; TCRdb's copy has only in-frame clones and lacks some. The table shows about 10,000 clones, with 86% occurring only once. Remarks on this clone: Its target is unknown.

The source is an adult with an advanced solid tumor such as melanoma, head and neck, liver or kidney cancer. The starting material was CD4+ or CD8+ T cells sorted from blood, obtained in a trial of the OX40 agonist ivuxolimab.

The CDR3 loop is CSVERQLEAFF. In DNA form, the CDR3 reads TGCAGCGTTGAGCGTCAGCTTGAAGCTTTCTTT. The rearrangement uses TRBV29-1 and TRBJ1-1; no definite D call. The CDR3 is made up of 11 amino acids. The V gene's germline CDR1 is SQVTM and CDR2 ANQGSEA. V dropped 3 bases and J dropped 7 bases, with 9 bases sitting between them.